The 30 T cell receptor beta chains below come from one sample, sequenced in a study of blood T cell repertoires in COVID-19. Assay used: immunoSEQ multiplex PCR; TCRdb lists only in-frame clones, some missing. The sample lists 72,000 or so clones; just under 90% were seen once. Input material: peripheral blood. These receptors all stem from a man aged 55 to 70 with acute or convalescent COVID-19.

The V call is TRBV6-5, the J call TRBJ1-2; TRBD1 matches at 8 bases. The V gene end was trimmed by 6 bases and the J gene end by 2 bases; junction bases not matched to a gene: 2. In germline, CDR1 is MNHEY, CDR2 SVGAGI. The CDR3 runs 13 residues. The CDR3 spells CASSRGRNYGYTF. The CDR3 DNA is TGTGCCAGCAGCAGGGGGCGCAACTATGGCTACACCTTC.

The chain uses TRBV10-3 and TRBJ1-1, with a weak D call TRBD1 (5 bases). V gave up 1 base and J gave up 2 bases, with 8 bases separating them. Germline-derived CDR1 and CDR2 are ENHRY and SYGVKD. CDR3 length: 14 amino acids. The CDR3 DNA sequence: TGTGCCATCAGTGAGTTACAGGCAAACACTGAAGCTTTCTTT. It yields the protein CAISELQANTEAFF.

CDR3 sequence (DNA): TGTGCCAGCAGCTTACAAGGACAGGGGGCAACTAATGAAAAACTGTTTTTT. Its protein is CASSLQGQGATNEKLFF. The chain combines TRBV7-9 with TRBJ1-4; TRBD1 agrees at 10 bases. The CDR3 spans 17 residues. Germline V gives CDR1 SEHNR, CDR2 FQNEAQ (reference sequence). With 2 bases clipped from V and 0 bases from J, the junction kept 3 bases outside the gene matches.

This sequence joins TRBV19 and TRBJ2-3, with 10 bases aligning to TRBD2. CDR3 length: 17 amino acids. The germline gives CDR1 LNHDA, CDR2 SQIVND (reference sequence). V shed 5 bases, J shed 1 base, and the junction held 9 bases outside the gene matches. The CDR3 region has the DNA TGTGCCAGTAGTCTGCTTAGCGGGGGGCTTGGCACAGATACGCAGTATTTT. Translated: CASSLLSGGLGTDTQYF. Full variable domain (missing parts from reference TRBV19 and TRBJ2-3): DGGITQSPKYLFRKEGQNVTLSCEQNLNHDAMYWYRQDPGQGLRLIYYSQIVNDFQKGDIAEGYSVSREKKESFPLTVTSAQKNPTAFYLCASSLLSGGLGTDTQYFGPGTRLTVL.

This clone came up once. This chain links TRBV2 with TRBJ2-7, with D possibly matching TRBD1 (5 bases). The CDR3 has 14 residues. V was shortened by 7 bases and J by 1 base, with 14 bases between the two germline ends. Per germline, CDR1 SNHLY and CDR2 FYNNEI. This CDR3 reads CASTLTQGSYEQYF. CDR3 nucleotides: TGTGCCAGCACCCTTACTCAGGGATCCTACGAGCAGTACTTC.

A word on this clone: The junction and the germline gene differ at one end; a read error may be behind it. The chain employs TRBV3-1 (or the pseudogene TRBV3-2) and TRBJ1-1; 9 nucleotides agree with TRBD1. From germline, CDR1 is LGHDT and CDR2 YNNKEL (reference sequence). This CDR3 has 17 residues. CDR3 DNA sequence: TGTGCCAGCAGCCAAAGGAAGACAGGGGGTGTGAATACTGAAGCTTTCTTT. Encoded protein: CASSQRKTGGVNTEAFF.

The rearrangement joins TRBV6-6 to TRBJ1-6; 9 bases fit TRBD1. After removal of 5 bases from V and 3 bases from J, the junction contained 14 bases not matched to a gene. The CDR3 is made up of 19 amino acids. CDR1 is MNHNY and CDR2 is SVGAGI in the germline V gene (reference sequence). CDR3 in amino acids: CASSRRGQGIEDYNSPLHF. CDR3 nucleotide sequence: TGTGCCAGCAGTCGCAGGGGACAGGGTATCGAAGACTATAATTCACCCCTCCACTTT.

The chain combines TRBV5-1 with TRBJ2-2; D is possibly TRBD1 (6 bases). Germline V gene data show CDR1 as SGHRS and CDR2 as YFSETQ. This CDR3 spans 15 amino acids. The V gene lost 0 bases and the J gene lost 6 bases, with 12 bases spanning the gap. The CDR3 spells CASSLVTGKAGELFF. The CDR3 region has the DNA TGCGCCAGCAGCTTGGTAACAGGGAAAGCCGGGGAGCTGTTTTTT. Full variable domain (outside the CDR3, taken from reference TRBV5-1 and TRBJ2-2): KAGVTQTPRYLIKTRGQQVTLSCSPISGHRSVSWYQQTPGQGLQFLFEYFSETQRNKGNFPGRFSGRQFSNSRSEMNVSTLELGDSALYLCASSLVTGKAGELFFGEGSRLTVL.

The gene calls are TRBV7-2 and TRBJ2-2, with D possibly being TRBD2 (6 bases). The germline gives CDR1 SGHTA, CDR2 FQGNSA. Trimming cost V 5 bases and J 1 base, with 11 bases left between them. The CDR3 loop spans 15 amino acids. The CDR3 region is CASSVGLMNTGELFF. The DNA of the CDR3 is TGTGCCAGCAGCGTGGGACTCATGAACACCGGGGAGCTGTTTTTT.

The chain couples TRBV5-1 to TRBJ1-4; 10 nucleotides line up with TRBD1. The J segment lost 5 bases and the V segment lost 2 bases, leaving 9 bases of the junction unmatched. There are 17 residues in the CDR3. Germline CDR1 reads SGHRS; CDR2 reads YFSETQ. The CDR3 DNA follows: TGCGCCAGCAGCTTAGTATCACCGGGACAGGGGAATGAAAAACTGTTTTTT. Encoded protein: CASSLVSPGQGNEKLFF. The entire variable domain, with the rest obtained from reference TRBV5-1 and TRBJ1-4, is as follows: KAGVTQTPRYLIKTRGQQVTLSCSPISGHRSVSWYQQTPGQGLQFLFEYFSETQRNKGNFPGRFSGRQFSNSRSEMNVSTLELGDSALYLCASSLVSPGQGNEKLFFGSGTQLSVL.

This chain's CDR3 is CASSFSQRGNTEAFF. DNA of the CDR3: TGTGCCAGCAGCTTCTCTCAGCGTGGGAACACTGAAGCTTTCTTT. This chain uses TRBV7-9 with TRBJ1-1; D not certain. The V end was cut by 3 bases, the J end by 1 base, with 12 bases between. CDR3 length: 15 amino acids. CDR1 is SEHNR, CDR2 FQNEAQ, per germline (reference sequence).

This sequence joins TRBV10-3 and TRBJ2-1; D call uncertain. Trimming left V 3 bases short and J 1 base short, with 16 bases between. The CDR3 runs 17 residues. The germline V gene encodes CDR1 ENHRY and CDR2 SYGVKD. The chain's CDR3 is CAISDPTIAGSYNEQFF. The CDR3 coding sequence is TGTGCCATCAGTGACCCTACGATAGCTGGATCCTACAATGAGCAGTTCTTC.

In its sample, this clone was seen a few times. The rearrangement joins TRBV5-4 to TRBJ1-6, with 7 bases that match TRBD1. Germline V gene sequence: CDR1 SGHNT, CDR2 YYREEE (reference sequence). The CDR3 covers 14 residues. After removal of 7 bases from V and 7 bases from J, the junction contained 8 bases not matched to a gene. CDR3 in amino acids: CASGAQGVNSPLHF. DNA for the CDR3: TGTGCCAGCGGGGCCCAGGGGGTAAATTCACCCCTCCACTTT.

CDR3 coding DNA: TGTGCCGTAAGGGACTTTCGCTACAATGAGCAGTTCTTC. Protein product: CAVRDFRYNEQFF. The rearrangement links TRBV6-5 to TRBJ2-1, with D perhaps TRBD2 (6 bases). V was trimmed by 11 bases and J by 3 bases, leaving 14 bases between them. CDR3 length: 13 residues. CDR1 and CDR2 from the germline V gene are MNHEY and SVGAGI.

This clone is a singleton in its sample. V gene TRBV6-5 combines with J gene TRBJ1-5; D is unresolved. V was clipped by 5 bases and J by 5 bases, with 16 bases between them. CDR1 and CDR2 (germline): MNHEY, SVGAGI. This CDR3 has 15 residues. The CDR3 protein is CASSPPGRKDQPQHF. The CDR3 nucleotides are TGTGCCAGCAGTCCCCCCGGCAGGAAAGATCAGCCCCAGCATTTT.

J is TRBJ1-3 and V is TRBV6-5; a weak D match, TRBD1 (6 bases). Germline CDR1 MNHEY, CDR2 SVGAGI. The germline V and J ends were trimmed by 5 bases and 1 base, with 9 bases remaining between them. This CDR3 comprises 14 residues. CDR3 sequence: CASSQTGSGNTIYF. CDR3 nucleotide sequence: TGTGCCAGCAGTCAAACAGGGTCTGGAAACACCATATATTTT.

The chain couples TRBV19 to TRBJ2-7; weak D call: TRBD1 (7 bases). This CDR3 contains 16 residues. The V and J ends lost 3 bases and 5 bases respectively, with 20 bases between them. Germline values: CDR1 LNHDA, CDR2 SQIVND (reference sequence). The CDR3 spells CASSMTGSGAVDEQYF. DNA of the CDR3: TGTGCCAGTAGTATGACAGGGTCGGGGGCGGTGGACGAGCAGTACTTC.

Points on this clone: The same CDR3 arises from other DNA sequences in this sample as well. The chain links TRBV5-1 to TRBJ1-3; TRBD1 might be the D (6 bases). Germline V gene data show CDR1 as SGHRS and CDR2 as YFSETQ. The V and J ends lost 2 bases and 0 bases respectively, with 6 bases between them. The CDR3 covers 14 residues. The CDR3 is CASSLGGSGNTIYF. CDR3 DNA: TGCGCCAGCAGCTTAGGGGGCTCTGGAAACACCATATATTTT.

This clone came up once. This sequence joins TRBV2 and TRBJ2-4, with a weak D call TRBD1 (6 bases). The CDR3 sequence is 16 residues long. Germline CDR1 is SNHLY and CDR2 is FYNNEI. The V end was cut by 5 bases, the J end by 2 bases, with 16 bases between. CDR3: CASSISLQGTKNIQYF. DNA for the CDR3: TGTGCCAGCAGTATAAGTTTACAGGGTACCAAAAACATTCAGTACTTC.

CDR3 amino acids: CSASSGVGTEAFF. The CDR3 bases are TGCAGTGCTAGTTCAGGGGTCGGGACTGAAGCTTTCTTT. This chain joins TRBV20-1 and TRBJ1-1, with D possibly matching TRBD1 (6 bases). The CDR3 runs 13 residues. V gave up 3 bases and J gave up 5 bases, with 13 bases separating them. Germline lookup yields CDR1 DFQATT and CDR2 SNEGSKA (reference sequence).

The V call is TRBV5-1, the J call TRBJ2-7; D is perhaps TRBD1 (5 bases). V was cut by 4 bases and J by 4 bases, with 15 bases left in between. CDR1 SGHRS and CDR2 YFSETQ come from the germline V gene. The CDR3 has 14 residues. The CDR3 loop is CASSGQGSRYEQYF. The CDR3 region has the DNA TGCGCCAGCAGCGGGCAGGGTTCGCGATACGAGCAGTACTTC.

This chain uses TRBV12-3 or TRBV12-4 with TRBJ1-2; tentatively, D is TRBD1 (5 bases). The ends were cut back, 6 bases at V and 7 bases at J, with 15 bases in the middle. The CDR3 loop spans 13 amino acids. CDR3 region: CASSRDSPIGYTF. In nucleotides, the CDR3 is TGTGCCAGCAGCCGAGACAGTCCAATTGGCTACACCTTC.

The rearrangement joins TRBV6-5 to TRBJ2-7; possible D gene TRBD2, 5 bases. The germline gives CDR1 MNHEY, CDR2 SVGAGI. The CDR3 loop spans 14 amino acids. Between the trimmed V and J ends, which lost 2 bases and 3 bases, there was a span of 11 bases. The CDR3 is CASSYGFGGYEQYF. DNA for the CDR3: TGTGCCAGCAGTTACGGGTTTGGAGGCTACGAGCAGTACTTC.

The chain joins TRBV12-5 to TRBJ1-6; possibly TRBD1 for D (5 bases). The length of the CDR3 is 15 residues. The V end lost 6 bases, the J end lost 4 bases, and 13 bases lay between the germline ends. Germline lookup yields CDR1 LGHNT and CDR2 FRNRAP. Written as DNA, the CDR3 is TGTGCTAGTGGCCCCGGACACTTTTATAATTCACCCCTCCACTTT. This gives the protein CASGPGHFYNSPLHF.

The J gene is TRBJ2-3, the V gene TRBV10-3, with 8 bases fitting TRBD1. With V trimmed by 9 bases and J by 1 base, 6 bases remained unmatched. CDR1 is ENHRY and CDR2 is SYGVKD in the germline V gene. The CDR3 contains 14 residues. DNA of the CDR3: TGTGCCATTCGAGAGACAGGGGGCACAGATACGCAGTATTTT. It encodes CAIRETGGTDTQYF.

The chain links TRBV10-1 to TRBJ1-5; D remains unclear. Germline loops: CDR1 WNHNN, CDR2 SYGVQD (reference sequence). Trimming stripped 0 bases from V and 3 bases from J, with 9 bases between. The CDR3 consists of 15 residues. CDR3 nucleotide sequence: TGCGCCAGCAGTGAGTCGTTAAAGCTCAATCAGCCCCAGCATTTT. This translates into CASSESLKLNQPQHF.

The V and J genes are TRBV5-6 and TRBJ2-5; D possibly corresponds to TRBD1 (5 bases). The germline V gene encodes CDR1 SGHDT and CDR2 YYEEEE. The V gene lost 0 bases and the J gene lost 5 bases, with 14 bases spanning the gap. This CDR3 is built from 15 residues. DNA of the CDR3: TGTGCCAGCAGCTTGGGTCGGACAACAAGGGAGACCCAGTACTTC. Residues: CASSLGRTTRETQYF. Full variable domain (remainder filled in from reference TRBV5-6 and TRBJ2-5): DAGVTQSPTHLIKTRGQQVTLRCSPKSGHDTVSWYQQALGQGPQFIFQYYEEEERQRGNFPDRFSGHQFPNYSSELNVNALLLGDSALYLCASSLGRTTRETQYFGPGTRLLVL.

The gene calls are TRBV2 and TRBJ2-1; a possible D gene is TRBD1 (5 bases). V lost 6 bases to trimming and J lost 12 bases, with 27 bases between them. Germline lookup yields CDR1 SNHLY and CDR2 FYNNEI. The CDR3 is made up of 16 amino acids. The CDR3 DNA reads TGTGCCAGCAGACGCAGTAAGGGGCAGGGTACAGGTAGGCAGTTCTTC. Its protein is CASRRSKGQGTGRQFF.

V is TRBV7-3 and J is TRBJ2-1; tentatively, D is TRBD1 (5 bases). V was trimmed by 3 bases and J by 3 bases, leaving 9 bases between them. The CDR3 runs 14 residues. Germline V lookup: CDR1 SGHTA, CDR2 FQGTGA. The CDR3 DNA follows: TGTGCCAGCAGCTTTAGGACAAACTACAATGAGCAGTTCTTC. Translation gives CASSFRTNYNEQFF.

The chain carries TRBV5-1 and TRBJ2-5; 10 bases agree with TRBD2. Trimming at V came to 4 bases and at J to 0 bases, leaving 3 bases not matched to a gene. CDR3 length: 15 residues. CDR1 is SGHRS, CDR2 YFSETQ, per germline. The CDR3 bases are TGCGCCAGCAGCCTGACTAGCGGGTACCAAGAGACCCAGTACTTC. This codes for CASSLTSGYQETQYF.